This TCR beta chain stems from a study of control samples from healthy donors and cancer patients. CDR3 length: 15 residues. From germline, CDR1 is SGDLS and CDR2 YYNGEE. With 4 bases clipped from V and 4 bases from J, the junction kept 7 bases outside the gene matches. Sequenced by immunoSEQ multiplex PCR; TCRdb stores in-frame clones only, minus some. The sample consists of some 130,000 clones, 80% to 95% of them appearing once. The sequencing sample was made of blood. V usage is TRBV9 and J usage is TRBJ1-4; TRBD1 agrees at 7 bases. The receptor was derived from a man aged 35 to 55 in good health. CDR3 protein: CASSPQGFNNEKLFF. DNA for the CDR3: TGTGCCAGCAGCCCACAGGGGTTTAATAATGAAAAACTGTTTTTT.